This T cell receptor beta chain was captured by sequencing in a study of CD8 T cells in Susac syndrome. Peripheral blood CD8+ and CD4+ T cells were profiled by TCR beta sequencing. RNA was extracted with the RNeasy kit, and a quantity of 0.5 to 1 ug was reverse transcribed using random hexamers. By means of immunoSEQ multiplex PCR, TCR beta CDR3 spanning 54 Vbeta and 13 Jbeta underwent amplification. MiXCR, applied by TCRdb to the immunoSEQ multiplex PCR reads, yields one record per CDR3 protein. This sample carries under 350,000 distinct CDR3 sequences, about 90% of them seen once, and the ten largest clones take about 0.07%. V lost 0 bases and J 4 bases, leaving 12 bases between the germline ends. The CDR3 has 14 residues. Germline values: CDR1 GTSNPN, CDR2 SVGIG (reference sequence).

Sequences were obtained from CD4+ T cells from PBMCs. V is TRBV30 and J is TRBJ1-1; perhaps TRBD1 as D (6 bases). The clonotype was recovered from a human donor with multiple sclerosis. The CDR3 reads CAWSVLGGGTEAFF. Here the CDR3 DNA reads TGTGCCTGGAGTGTACTAGGAGGGGGCACTGAAGCTTTCTTT.